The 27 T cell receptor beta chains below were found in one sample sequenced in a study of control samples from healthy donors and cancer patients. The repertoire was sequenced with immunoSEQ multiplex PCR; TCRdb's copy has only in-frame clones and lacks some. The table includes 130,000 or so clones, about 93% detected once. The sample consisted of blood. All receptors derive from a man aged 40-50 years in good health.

The CDR3 DNA reads as TGCAGTGCTAGTATTTCTGTCGGAAACACCATATATTTT. Protein product: CSASISVGNTIYF. The chain employs TRBV20-1 and TRBJ1-3, with D unclear. Trimming removed 3 bases from V and 4 bases from J, with 10 bases in between. The CDR3 sequence is 13 residues long. CDR1 and CDR2 from the germline V gene are DFQATT and SNEGSKA (reference sequence).

CDR3 protein: CAISESQGIRAFF. CDR3 bases: TGTGCCATCAGTGAGTCCCAGGGAATTAGAGCTTTCTTT. V and J are TRBV10-3 and TRBJ1-1; possibly TRBD1 for D (5 bases). Deletions cut 0 bases from V and 10 bases from J, with 12 bases between. Germline V gene sequence: CDR1 ENHRY, CDR2 SYGVKD. This CDR3 spans 13 amino acids.

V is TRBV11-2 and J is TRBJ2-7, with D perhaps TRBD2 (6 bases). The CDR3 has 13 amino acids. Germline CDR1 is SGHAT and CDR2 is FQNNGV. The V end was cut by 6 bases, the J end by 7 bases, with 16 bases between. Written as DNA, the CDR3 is TGTGCCAGCAGAAGACAAGCAGGAGGGGAGCAGTACTTC. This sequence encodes CASRRQAGGEQYF.

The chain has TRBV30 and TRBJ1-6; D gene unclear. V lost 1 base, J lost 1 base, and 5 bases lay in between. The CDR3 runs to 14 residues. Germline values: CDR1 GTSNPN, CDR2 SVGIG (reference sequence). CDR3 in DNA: TGTGCCTGGAGTGCCGGGTCCTATAATTCACCCCTCCACTTT. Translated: CAWSAGSYNSPLHF.

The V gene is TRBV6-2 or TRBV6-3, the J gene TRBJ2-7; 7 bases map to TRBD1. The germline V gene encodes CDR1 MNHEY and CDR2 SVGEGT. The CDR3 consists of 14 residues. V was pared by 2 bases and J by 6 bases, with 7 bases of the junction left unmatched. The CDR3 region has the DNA TGTGCCAGCAGTTACAGGGCAGGGGGTGGCGAGCAGTACTTC. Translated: CASSYRAGGGEQYF.

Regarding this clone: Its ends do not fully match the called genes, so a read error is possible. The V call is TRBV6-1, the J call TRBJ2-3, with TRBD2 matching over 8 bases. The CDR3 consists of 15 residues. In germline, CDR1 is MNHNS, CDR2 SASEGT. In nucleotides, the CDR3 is TGTGCCAGCAGTCAAGCCGCAGCGGGGGAAGATACGCAGTATTTT. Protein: CASSQAAAGEDTQYF.

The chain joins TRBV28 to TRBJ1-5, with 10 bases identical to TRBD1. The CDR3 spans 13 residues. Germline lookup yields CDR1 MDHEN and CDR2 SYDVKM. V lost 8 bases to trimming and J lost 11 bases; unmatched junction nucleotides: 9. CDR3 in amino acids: CASQRQGAEAQHF. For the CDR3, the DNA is TGTGCCAGCCAACGACAGGGGGCTGAGGCCCAGCATTTT.

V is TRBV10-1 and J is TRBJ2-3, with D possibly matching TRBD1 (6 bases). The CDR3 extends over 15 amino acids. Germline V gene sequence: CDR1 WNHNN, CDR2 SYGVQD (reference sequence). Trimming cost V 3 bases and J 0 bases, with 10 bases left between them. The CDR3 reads CASSENRESTDTQYF. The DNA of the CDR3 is TGCGCCAGCAGTGAAAACAGGGAGAGCACAGATACGCAGTATTTT.

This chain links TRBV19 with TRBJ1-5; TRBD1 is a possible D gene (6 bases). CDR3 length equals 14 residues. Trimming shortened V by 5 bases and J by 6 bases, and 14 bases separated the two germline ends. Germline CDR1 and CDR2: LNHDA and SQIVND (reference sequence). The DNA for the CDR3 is TGTGCCAGTAGTGCAAAACAGGGAAGTCAGCCCCAGCATTTT. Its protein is CASSAKQGSQPQHF.

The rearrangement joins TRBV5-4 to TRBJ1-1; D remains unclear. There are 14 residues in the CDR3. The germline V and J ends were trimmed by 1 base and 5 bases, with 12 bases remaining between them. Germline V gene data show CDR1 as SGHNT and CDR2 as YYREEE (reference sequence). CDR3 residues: CASSLSLATTEAFF. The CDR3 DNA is TGTGCCAGCAGCTTGTCTCTAGCTACTACTGAAGCTTTCTTT. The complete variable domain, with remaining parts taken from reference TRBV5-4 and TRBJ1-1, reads ETGVTQSPTHLIKTRGQQVTLRCSSQSGHNTVSWYQQALGQGPQFIFQYYREEENGRGNFPPRFSGLQFPNYSSELNVNALELDDSALYLCASSLSLATTEAFFGQGTRLTVV.

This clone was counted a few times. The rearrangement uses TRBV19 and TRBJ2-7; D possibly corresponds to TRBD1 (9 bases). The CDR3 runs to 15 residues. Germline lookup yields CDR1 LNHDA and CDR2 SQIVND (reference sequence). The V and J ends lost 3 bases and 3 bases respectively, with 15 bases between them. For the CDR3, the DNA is TGTGCCAGTAGTATTAGCGGGACAGGGCACTACGAGCAGTACTTC. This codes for CASSISGTGHYEQYF.

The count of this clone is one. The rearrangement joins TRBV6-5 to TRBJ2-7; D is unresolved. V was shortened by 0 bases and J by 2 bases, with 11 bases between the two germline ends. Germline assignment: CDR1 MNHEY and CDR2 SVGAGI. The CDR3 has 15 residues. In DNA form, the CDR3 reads TGTGCCAGCAGTTACTCGTTCGACAACCCCTACGAGCAGTACTTC. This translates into CASSYSFDNPYEQYF.

CDR3 coding DNA: TGTGCCAGCAGTGTCCTGGGGTTCCCCTACAATGAGCAGTTCTTC. The encoded protein is CASSVLGFPYNEQFF. The chain links TRBV2 to TRBJ2-1, with D unclear. Germline CDR1 reads SNHLY; CDR2 reads FYNNEI. Trimming cost V 4 bases and J 2 bases, with 12 bases left between them. The CDR3 has 15 residues.

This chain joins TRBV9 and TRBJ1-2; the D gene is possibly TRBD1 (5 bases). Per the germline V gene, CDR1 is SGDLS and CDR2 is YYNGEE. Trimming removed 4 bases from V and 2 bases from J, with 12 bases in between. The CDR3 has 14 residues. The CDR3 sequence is CASSIRDLNYGYTF. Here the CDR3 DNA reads TGTGCCAGCAGCATCCGGGACTTAAACTATGGCTACACCTTC.

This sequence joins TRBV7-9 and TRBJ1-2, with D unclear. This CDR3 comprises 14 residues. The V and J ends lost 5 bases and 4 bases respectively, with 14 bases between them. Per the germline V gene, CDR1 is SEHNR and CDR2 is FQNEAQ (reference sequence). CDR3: CASSGLAGSYGYTF. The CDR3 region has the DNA TGTGCCAGCAGCGGGTTAGCAGGCTCCTATGGCTACACCTTC. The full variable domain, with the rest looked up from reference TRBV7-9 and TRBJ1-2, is DTGVSQNPRHKITKRGQNVTFRCDPISEHNRLYWYRQTLGQGPEFLTYFQNEAQLEKSRLLSDRFSAERPKGSFSTLEIQRTEQGDSAMYLCASSGLAGSYGYTFGSGTRLTVV.

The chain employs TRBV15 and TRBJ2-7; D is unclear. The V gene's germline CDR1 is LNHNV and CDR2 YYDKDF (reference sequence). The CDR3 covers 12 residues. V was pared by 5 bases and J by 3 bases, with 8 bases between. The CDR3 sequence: CATSPNHYEQYF. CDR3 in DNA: TGTGCCACCAGCCCGAACCACTACGAGCAGTACTTC. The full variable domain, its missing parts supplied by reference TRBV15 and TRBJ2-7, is DAMVIQNPRYQVTQFGKPVTLSCSQTLNHNVMYWYQQKSSQAPKLLFHYYDKDFNNEADTPDNFQSRRPNTSFCFLDIRSPGLGDTAMYLCATSPNHYEQYFGPGTRLTVT.

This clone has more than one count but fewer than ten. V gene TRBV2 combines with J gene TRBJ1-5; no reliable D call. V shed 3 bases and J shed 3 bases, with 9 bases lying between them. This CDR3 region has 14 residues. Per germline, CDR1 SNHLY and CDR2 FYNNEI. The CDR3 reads CASSDRSPNQPQHF. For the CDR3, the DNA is TGTGCCAGCAGTGACCGGAGTCCCAATCAGCCCCAGCATTTT.

The CDR3 coding sequence is TGTGCCAGCAGCTTAGCGGGTTCCAATCAGCCCCAGCATTTT. Translating gives CASSLAGSNQPQHF. This rearrangement joins TRBV7-8 to TRBJ1-5; D gene ambiguous. Germline loops: CDR1 SGHVS, CDR2 FQNEAQ. V was pared by 0 bases and J by 3 bases, with 6 bases between. The CDR3 is 14 amino acids.

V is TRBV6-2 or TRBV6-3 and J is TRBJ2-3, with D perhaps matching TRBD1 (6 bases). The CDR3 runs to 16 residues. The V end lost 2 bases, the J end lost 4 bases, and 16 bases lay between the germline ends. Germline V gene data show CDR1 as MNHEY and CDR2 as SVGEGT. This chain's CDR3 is CASSYRPGRGADTQYF. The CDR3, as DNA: TGTGCCAGCAGTTACAGGCCAGGCAGGGGTGCAGATACGCAGTATTTT.

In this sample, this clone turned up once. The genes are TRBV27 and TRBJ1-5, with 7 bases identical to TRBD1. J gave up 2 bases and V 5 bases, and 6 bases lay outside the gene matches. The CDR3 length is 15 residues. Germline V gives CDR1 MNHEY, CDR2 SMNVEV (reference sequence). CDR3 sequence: CASSRQGSGNQPQHF. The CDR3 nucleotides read TGTGCCAGCAGTCGACAGGGCTCGGGCAATCAGCCCCAGCATTTT.

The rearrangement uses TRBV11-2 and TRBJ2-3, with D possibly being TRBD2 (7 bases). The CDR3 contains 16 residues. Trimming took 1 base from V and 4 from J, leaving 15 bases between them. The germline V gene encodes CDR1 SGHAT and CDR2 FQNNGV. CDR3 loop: CASSLATGGQADTQYF. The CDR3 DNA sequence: TGTGCCAGCAGCTTAGCGACGGGGGGCCAGGCAGATACGCAGTATTTT.

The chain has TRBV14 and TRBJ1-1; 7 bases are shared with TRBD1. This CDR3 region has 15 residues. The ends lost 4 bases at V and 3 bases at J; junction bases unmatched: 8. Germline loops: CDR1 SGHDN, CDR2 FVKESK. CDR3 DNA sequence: TGTGCCAGCAGCCGAAGGACAGGAAGGGACACTGAAGCTTTCTTT. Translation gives CASSRRTGRDTEAFF.

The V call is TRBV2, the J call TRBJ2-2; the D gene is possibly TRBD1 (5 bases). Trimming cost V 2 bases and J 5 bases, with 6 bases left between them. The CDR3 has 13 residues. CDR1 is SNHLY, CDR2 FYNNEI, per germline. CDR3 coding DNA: TGTGCCAGCAGTGAACAGGGTACCGGGGAGCTGTTTTTT. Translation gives CASSEQGTGELFF.

CDR3 protein: CSVEDDKGRFADTQYF. CDR3 in DNA: TGCAGCGTTGAGGACGACAAGGGGAGGTTTGCAGATACGCAGTATTTT. The chain links TRBV29-1 to TRBJ2-3, with D possibly TRBD2 on 6 matching bases. Germline V gene sequence: CDR1 SQVTM, CDR2 ANQGSEA. The CDR3 contains 16 residues. Trimming cost V 3 bases and J 4 bases, with 20 bases left between them.

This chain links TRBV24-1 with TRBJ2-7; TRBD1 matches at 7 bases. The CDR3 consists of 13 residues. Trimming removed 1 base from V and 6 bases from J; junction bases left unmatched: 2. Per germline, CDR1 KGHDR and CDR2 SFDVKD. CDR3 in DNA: TGTGCCACCAGTGATTTCCACAGGGGCGAGCAGTACTTC. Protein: CATSDFHRGEQYF.

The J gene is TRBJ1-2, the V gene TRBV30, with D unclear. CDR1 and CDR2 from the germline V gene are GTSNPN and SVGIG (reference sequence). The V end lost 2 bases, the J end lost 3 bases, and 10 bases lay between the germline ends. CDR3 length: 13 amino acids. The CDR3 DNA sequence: TGTGCCTGGAGTTCCCTTGGGGACTATGGCTACACCTTC. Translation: CAWSSLGDYGYTF. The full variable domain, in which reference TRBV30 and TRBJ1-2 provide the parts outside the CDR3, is SQTIHQWPATLVQPVGSPLSLECTVEGTSNPNLYWYRQAAGRGLQLLFYSVGIGQISSEVPQNLSASRPQDRQFILSSKKLLLSDSGFYLCAWSSLGDYGYTFGSGTRLTVV.

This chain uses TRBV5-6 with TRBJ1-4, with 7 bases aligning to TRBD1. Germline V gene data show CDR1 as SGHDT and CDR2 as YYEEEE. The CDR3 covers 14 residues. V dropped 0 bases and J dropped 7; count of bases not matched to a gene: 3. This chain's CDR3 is CASSLVQGVEKLFF. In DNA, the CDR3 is TGTGCCAGCAGCTTGGTTCAGGGGGTTGAAAAACTGTTTTTT. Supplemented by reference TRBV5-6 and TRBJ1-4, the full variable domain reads DAGVTQSPTHLIKTRGQQVTLRCSPKSGHDTVSWYQQALGQGPQFIFQYYEEEERQRGNFPDRFSGHQFPNYSSELNVNALLLGDSALYLCASSLVQGVEKLFFGSGTQLSVL.